This T cell receptor beta chain originates from a study of T-cell reconstitution after alpha-beta-depleted transplantation in children. Trimming stripped 6 bases from V and 0 bases from J, with 21 bases between. Looked up from germline, CDR1 is SQVTM and CDR2 is ANQGSEA. This CDR3 is 16 amino acids long. Preparation of the TCRbeta library used unique molecular identifiers. One entry per CDR3 protein, called by TCRdb with MiXCR from the PCR reads. The sample records about 440,000 distinct CDR3 sequences, about 40% being singletons. This clonotype was sampled from a girl aged 2 to 9 with aplastic anemia, due to receive a stem cell transplant. The gene calls are TRBV29-1 and TRBJ2-7, with no clear D. This specimen consisted of PBMCs, obtained before TCRalphabeta/CD19-depleted stem cell transplant. The CDR3 DNA sequence: TGCAGCGTAGTCATCGGGTCCGGGCCCTTCTCCTACGAGCAGTACTTC. Amino acids: CSVVIGSGPFSYEQYF.